The entry below describes one T cell receptor (beta chain). The sample is drawn from a study of OX40 agonist ivuxolimab in advanced cancers. J lost 1 base, V lost 8 bases, and 6 bases had no gene match. Germline CDR1 reads MNHEY; CDR2 reads SMNVEV (reference sequence). The CDR3 is 15 amino acids. Profiling relied on immunoSEQ multiplex PCR, and the TCRdb table lists in-frame clones only, not all of them. The data contain around 84,000 clones, 65% to 85% of them singletons. The chain is built from TRBV27 and TRBJ2-3; 10 bases match TRBD1. This receptor was identified in an adult with an advanced solid tumor such as melanoma, head and neck, liver or kidney cancer. The material was CD4+ or CD8+ T cells sorted from blood, obtained in a trial of the OX40 agonist ivuxolimab. CDR3 in DNA: TGTGCCAGCCAGAGACAGGGGGCACGCACAGATACGCAGTATTTT. Residues: CASQRQGARTDTQYF.